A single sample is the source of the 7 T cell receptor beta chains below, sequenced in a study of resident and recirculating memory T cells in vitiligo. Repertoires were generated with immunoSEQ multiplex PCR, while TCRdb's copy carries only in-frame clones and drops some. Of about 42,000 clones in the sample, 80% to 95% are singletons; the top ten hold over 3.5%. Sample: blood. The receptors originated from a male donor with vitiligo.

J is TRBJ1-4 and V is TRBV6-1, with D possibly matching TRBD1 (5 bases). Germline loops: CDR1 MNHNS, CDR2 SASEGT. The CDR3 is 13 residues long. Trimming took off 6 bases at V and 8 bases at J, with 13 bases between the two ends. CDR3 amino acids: CASRNPGNEKLFF. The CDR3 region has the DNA TGTGCCAGCAGAAATCCAGGGAACGAAAAACTGTTTTTT.

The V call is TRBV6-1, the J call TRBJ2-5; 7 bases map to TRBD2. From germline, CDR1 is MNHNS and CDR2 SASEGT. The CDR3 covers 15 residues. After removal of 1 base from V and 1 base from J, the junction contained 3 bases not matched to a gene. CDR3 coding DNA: TGTGCCAGCAGTGAAGACGGGGGGAGCCAAGAGACCCAGTACTTC. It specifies CASSEDGGSQETQYF.

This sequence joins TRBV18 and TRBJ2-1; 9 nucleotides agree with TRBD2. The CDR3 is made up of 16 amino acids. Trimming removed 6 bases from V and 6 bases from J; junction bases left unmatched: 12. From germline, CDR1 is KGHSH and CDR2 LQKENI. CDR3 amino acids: CASSPTFLAGANEQFF. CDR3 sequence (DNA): TGTGCCAGCTCCCCTACTTTTTTAGCGGGGGCCAATGAGCAGTTCTTC.

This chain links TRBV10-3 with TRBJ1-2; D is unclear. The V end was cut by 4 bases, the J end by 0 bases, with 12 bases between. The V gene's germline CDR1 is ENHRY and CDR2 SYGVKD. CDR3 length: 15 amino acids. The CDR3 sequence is CAISGPTVSNYGYTF. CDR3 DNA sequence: TGTGCCATCAGTGGTCCCACAGTGTCTAACTATGGCTACACCTTC.

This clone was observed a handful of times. CDR3 coding DNA: TGTGCCAGCAGCTCCAATGGCTACACCTTC. Its protein product is CASSSNGYTF. This chain joins TRBV7-9 and TRBJ1-2; D not certain. Germline V gene sequence: CDR1 SEHNR, CDR2 FQNEAQ (reference sequence). The CDR3 sequence is 10 residues long. V lost 4 bases, J lost 6 bases, and 3 bases lay in between.

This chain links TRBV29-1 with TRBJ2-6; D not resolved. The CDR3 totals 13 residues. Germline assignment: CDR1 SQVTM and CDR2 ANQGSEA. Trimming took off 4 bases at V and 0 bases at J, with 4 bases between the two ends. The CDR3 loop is CSVGHSGANVLTF. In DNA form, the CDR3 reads TGCAGCGTTGGTCACTCTGGGGCCAACGTCCTGACTTTC.

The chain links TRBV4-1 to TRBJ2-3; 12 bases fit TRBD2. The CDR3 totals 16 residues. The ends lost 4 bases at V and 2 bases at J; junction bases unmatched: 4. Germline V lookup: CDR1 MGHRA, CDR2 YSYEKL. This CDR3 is CASSPTSGGTTDTQYF. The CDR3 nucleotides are TGCGCCAGCAGCCCTACTAGCGGGGGGACCACAGATACGCAGTATTTT.